These 21 T cell receptor beta chains originate from one sample sequenced in a study of immune heterogeneity within non-small cell lung tumors. Template material for each sample was about 0.55 ug of bulk tumor genomic DNA. Surgical sampling yielded several biopsies per primary tumor (spaced far apart). The study cohort was described as untreated, and its members had newly diagnosed non-small cell lung cancer. They went on to have curative surgery. Amplification of TCR beta CDR3 was performed by multiplex PCR with 32 V and 13 J primers. TCRdb reanalysed the multiplex PCR reads using MiXCR and keeps one entry per CDR3 protein. The sample comprises about 3,400 distinct CDR3 sequences, about a third of which are singletons, and more than 13% rests with the top ten. The material sequenced was lung tumor tissue. The receptor set was obtained from a man aged 65 to 79 with non-small cell lung cancer.

This clonotype was seen more than once but under ten times. V gene TRBV7-3 combines with J gene TRBJ2-1; a possible D gene is TRBD1 (5 bases). This CDR3 contains 15 residues. V gave up 2 bases and J gave up 4 bases, with 12 bases separating them. Germline lookup yields CDR1 SGHTA and CDR2 FQGTGA. The CDR3 sequence: CASSLGLGDYNEQFF. Here the CDR3 DNA reads TGTGCCAGCAGCTTAGGCCTAGGGGATTACAATGAGCAGTTCTTC.

The chain carries TRBV20-1 and TRBJ2-2, with 10 bases fitting TRBD2. CDR1 and CDR2 from the germline V gene are DFQATT and SNEGSKA (reference sequence). The CDR3 is 15 residues long. V shed 1 base and J 7 bases; nucleotides not matched to a gene: 6. This CDR3 reads CSARGSGRAIGELFF. Written as DNA, the CDR3 is TGCAGTGCTAGAGGGAGCGGGAGGGCCATCGGGGAGCTGTTTTTT.

The V and J genes are TRBV5-6 and TRBJ2-7; 7 positions agree with TRBD1. The CDR3 loop spans 14 amino acids. CDR1 is SGHDT, CDR2 YYEEEE, per germline. Unmatched junction bases numbered 7, after V lost 3 bases and J lost 4 bases. This CDR3 reads CASSSGTDLYEQYF. DNA for the CDR3: TGTGCCAGCAGCTCCGGGACAGATCTGTACGAGCAGTACTTC.

The chain joins TRBV2 to TRBJ2-3; tentative D call: TRBD1 (6 bases). Germline CDR1 reads SNHLY; CDR2 reads FYNNEI. This CDR3 is built from 14 residues. Trimming cost V 6 bases and J 0 bases, with 10 bases left between them. The CDR3 bases are TGTGCCAGCAGCCAGGGGAGCAGCACAGATACGCAGTATTTT. It encodes CASSQGSSTDTQYF.

This rearrangement joins TRBV19 to TRBJ2-1; D assignment may be TRBD1 or TRBD2 (5 bases each). Trimming cost V 3 bases and J 9 bases, with 15 bases left between them. The CDR3 totals 14 residues. Germline loops: CDR1 LNHDA, CDR2 SQIVND (reference sequence). The CDR3, as DNA: TGTGCCAGTAGTATCTCCGGGACGGGGAGTGAGCAGTTCTTC. Its protein product is CASSISGTGSEQFF. Full variable domain (rest looked up from reference TRBV19 and TRBJ2-1): DGGITQSPKYLFRKEGQNVTLSCEQNLNHDAMYWYRQDPGQGLRLIYYSQIVNDFQKGDIAEGYSVSREKKESFPLTVTSAQKNPTAFYLCASSISGTGSEQFFGPGTRLTVL.

The chain uses TRBV19 and TRBJ2-1; D is uncertain. Trimming left V 3 bases short and J 2 bases short, with 8 bases between. The germline V gene has CDR1 LNHDA and CDR2 SQIVND (reference sequence). CDR3 length: 14 amino acids. CDR3: CASSMAYAYNEQFF. DNA for the CDR3: TGTGCCAGTAGTATGGCATACGCCTACAATGAGCAGTTCTTC.

As DNA, the CDR3 is TGTGCCTGGAGTGAGGGACAGGGAATCCAAGAGACCCAGTACTTC. Translated, it gives CAWSEGQGIQETQYF. The chain joins TRBV30 to TRBJ2-5, with 9 nucleotides matching TRBD1. This CDR3 is built from 15 residues. V gave up 1 base and J gave up 1 base; unmatched junction bases: 4. Looked up from germline, CDR1 is GTSNPN and CDR2 is SVGIG (reference sequence).

A few counts support this clonotype. The V and J genes are TRBV20-1 and TRBJ2-1; a possible D gene is TRBD2 (6 bases). Per the germline V gene, CDR1 is DFQATT and CDR2 is SNEGSKA (reference sequence). This CDR3 has 14 amino acids. The V gene lost 1 base and the J gene lost 0 bases, with 7 bases spanning the gap. The CDR3 region is CSARGLVSYNEQFF. As DNA, the CDR3 is TGCAGTGCTAGAGGACTAGTCTCCTACAATGAGCAGTTCTTC.

This clonotype showed up just a few times. The gene calls are TRBV9 and TRBJ2-7, with TRBD1 matching over 9 bases. The CDR3 is 16 amino acids. V lost 4 bases and J lost 2; bases outside the gene matches: 10. Germline V lookup: CDR1 SGDLS, CDR2 YYNGEE. CDR3 residues: CASSPTSGQGTYEQYF. CDR3 bases: TGTGCCAGCAGCCCAACATCGGGACAGGGTACCTACGAGCAGTACTTC. The full variable domain, with the rest looked up from reference TRBV9 and TRBJ2-7, is DSGVTQTPKHLITATGQRVTLRCSPRSGDLSVYWYQQSLDQGLQFLIQYYNGEERAKGNILERFSAQQFPDLHSELNLSSLELGDSALYFCASSPTSGQGTYEQYFGPGTRLTVT.

The table lists this clonotype with a few counts. V usage is TRBV15 and J usage is TRBJ2-2, with 9 positions matching TRBD2. Per germline, CDR1 LNHNV and CDR2 YYDKDF (reference sequence). This CDR3 has 16 amino acids. With V trimmed by 3 bases and J by 6 bases, 8 bases remained unmatched. The CDR3 sequence: CATSSPGLAFPGELFF. The CDR3 DNA reads as TGTGCCACCAGCAGCCCAGGACTAGCGTTCCCCGGGGAGCTGTTTTTT.

This clonotype counts as medium-sized. The chain carries TRBV9 and TRBJ2-2; TRBD2 agrees at 7 bases. Germline CDR1 and CDR2: SGDLS and YYNGEE. The CDR3 is made up of 16 amino acids. V gave up 4 bases and J gave up 5 bases; unmatched junction bases: 11. The CDR3 region has the DNA TGTGCCAGCAGCCACCAAACTAGCGTATTTACCGGGGAGCTGTTTTTT. This translates into CASSHQTSVFTGELFF.

The chain joins TRBV12-3 or TRBV12-4 to TRBJ1-2; the D is unclear. The CDR3 is 14 amino acids. V was clipped by 3 bases and J by 3 bases, with 11 bases between them. CDR3 protein: CASSFGQAHYGYTF. The CDR3 DNA follows: TGTGCCAGCAGTTTCGGCCAGGCTCACTATGGCTACACCTTC.

This chain connects TRBV10-3 to TRBJ1-2; 8 positions agree with TRBD1. J gave up 4 bases and V 7 bases, and 8 bases lay outside the gene matches. The germline CDR1 and CDR2 sequences are ENHRY and SYGVKD. The CDR3 totals 14 residues. CDR3 sequence (DNA): TGTGCCATCACTGAAGGGACAGGATCCTATGGCTACACCTTC. Protein sequence: CAITEGTGSYGYTF.

The sample holds a few counts of this clonotype. J is TRBJ2-1 and V is TRBV20-1; 7 nucleotides match TRBD2. CDR1 and CDR2 (germline): DFQATT, SNEGSKA (reference sequence). The CDR3 consists of 15 residues. V shed 4 bases, J shed 7 bases, and the junction held 13 bases outside the gene matches. The CDR3 bases are TGCAGTGCTACCTCGGTCGTAGCGGGCCCGAATGAGCAGTTCTTC. Its protein is CSATSVVAGPNEQFF.

The J gene is TRBJ1-4, the V gene TRBV6-1; D is unresolved. The length of the CDR3 is 14 residues. V lost 1 base, J lost 5 bases, and 8 bases lay in between. Germline CDR1 is MNHNS and CDR2 is SASEGT. The CDR3 spells CASSEGQINEKLFF. CDR3 DNA: TGTGCCAGCAGTGAAGGGCAGATAAATGAAAAACTGTTTTTT.

This clonotype has a handful of counts. The V and J genes are TRBV6-2 or TRBV6-3 and TRBJ2-7; D might be TRBD1 (5 bases). Trimming cost V 7 bases and J 0 bases, with 22 bases left between them. Germline V lookup: CDR1 MNHEY, CDR2 SVGEGT. The CDR3 totals 17 residues. CDR3 in DNA: TGTGCCAGCAACAGGAAATTGATAATTTCCCCCTCCTACGAGCAGTACTTC. Protein sequence: CASNRKLIISPSYEQYF.

This clonotype has a handful of counts. The chain is built from TRBV20-1 and TRBJ1-1, with D unclear. Germline V gives CDR1 DFQATT, CDR2 SNEGSKA (reference sequence). V was clipped by 2 bases and J by 3 bases, with 13 bases between them. This CDR3 contains 14 residues. DNA for the CDR3: TGCAGTGCTAGATTTCGGGAAGTAGACACTGAAGCTTTCTTT. Translation gives CSARFREVDTEAFF.

The genes are TRBV19 and TRBJ2-7; possibly TRBD2 for D (6 bases). Trimming pared 4 bases from V and 2 bases from J, leaving 18 bases between. The CDR3 totals 16 residues. Germline values: CDR1 LNHDA, CDR2 SQIVND (reference sequence). The CDR3 coding sequence is TGTGCCAGTAGTAACTCCCTGCTAGCGTCGACCTACGAGCAGTACTTC. As protein: CASSNSLLASTYEQYF.

In this sample, this clonotype is medium-sized. V gene TRBV3-1 combines with J gene TRBJ1-2, with 7 bases matching TRBD1. V shed 3 bases and J 2 bases; nucleotides not matched to a gene: 9. Germline V lookup: CDR1 LGHDT, CDR2 YNNKEL (reference sequence). This CDR3 contains 16 residues. CDR3 amino acids: CASSHEGGRGNYGYTF. The CDR3 DNA reads TGTGCCAGCAGCCACGAGGGGGGCAGGGGGAACTATGGCTACACCTTC.

The table lists this clonotype with a count of one. The chain is built from TRBV28 and TRBJ2-6; D is undetermined. The V end lost 2 bases, the J end lost 2 bases, and 13 bases lay between the germline ends. This CDR3 is 17 amino acids long. CDR1 and CDR2 (germline): MDHEN, SYDVKM. The CDR3: CASSLIGNPAGANVLTF. CDR3 in DNA: TGTGCCAGCAGTTTAATCGGAAACCCCGCTGGGGCCAACGTCCTGACTTTC.

This clonotype has only a few counts. The V and J genes are TRBV12-5 and TRBJ1-1, with D unclear. Germline loops: CDR1 LGHNT, CDR2 FRNRAP. V lost 6 bases and J lost 2, with 7 bases in between. The CDR3 spans 12 residues. The CDR3 protein is CASGTGNTEAFF. The CDR3 region has the DNA TGTGCTAGTGGAACGGGAAACACTGAAGCTTTCTTT.